This entry is about one T cell receptor (beta chain). The antigen remains unidentified. The sample comes from a study of CD4 T cells in relation to SARS-CoV-2 and coronaviruses. At the level of the study: TCR beta CDR3s were sequenced after 10-day antigen culture of PBMCs. Crossreactive spike epitopes shared across donors were mapped to their HLA restriction. Study findings and constraints: About 65% of donors had memory CD4+ clonotypes crossrecognizing SARS-CoV-2 and common cold coronavirus spike.

CD4+ T cells from unexposed donors were obtained before the COVID-19 pandemic (2011-2018). Isolation of CD4+ T cells took place after less than 13 days in culture. Testing used SARS-CoV-2 S/N and four cold-coronavirus spikes on unexposed-donor CD4+ T cells, cells permitting. Germline loops: CDR1 LGHDT, CDR2 YNNKEL (reference sequence). The CDR3 contains 13 residues. V gave up 5 bases and J gave up 5 bases; unmatched junction bases: 5. The protocol was immunoSEQ multiplex PCR, while the TCRdb copy is restricted to in-frame clones and leaves out a portion. The table lists around 16,000 clones, about 73% of them singletons.

This sequence joins TRBV3-1 (or the pseudogene TRBV3-2) and TRBJ2-5, with 7 bases fitting TRBD1. This clonotype was obtained from a human donor in good health. The sample consisted of CD4+ T cells from PBMCs, cultured in vitro. The CDR3 coding sequence is TGTGCCAGCAGCTACAGGGGCGGGGAGACCCAGTACTTC. Translated: CASSYRGGETQYF.